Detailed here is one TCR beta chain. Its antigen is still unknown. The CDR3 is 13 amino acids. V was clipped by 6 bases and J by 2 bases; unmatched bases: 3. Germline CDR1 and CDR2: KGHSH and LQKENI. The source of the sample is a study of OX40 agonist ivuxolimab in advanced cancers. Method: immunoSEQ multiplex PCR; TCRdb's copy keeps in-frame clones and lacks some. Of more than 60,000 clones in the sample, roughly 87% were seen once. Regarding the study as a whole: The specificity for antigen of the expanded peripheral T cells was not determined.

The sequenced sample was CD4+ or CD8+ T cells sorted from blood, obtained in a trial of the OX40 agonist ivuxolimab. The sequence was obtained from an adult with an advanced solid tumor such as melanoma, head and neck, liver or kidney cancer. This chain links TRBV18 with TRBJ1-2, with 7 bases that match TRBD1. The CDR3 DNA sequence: TGTGCCAGCTCCCAGGACAGGAACTATGGCTACACCTTC. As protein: CASSQDRNYGYTF.